This TCR beta chain is drawn from a study of blood T cells in healthy people across ages. There are a few counts of this clonotype. A sample-barcoded 5' primer and a J-beta primer mix were used in a second PCR of about 7 to 12 cycles. Via MiXCR, TCRdb re-called the 5' RACE reads, giving one row per CDR3 protein. The data show 550,000 to 600,000 distinct CDR3 sequences, 25% to 30% seen once. CDR3 length equals 16 residues. The V end was cut by 0 bases, the J end by 3 bases, with 14 bases between. Germline V gene data show CDR1 as MNHEY and CDR2 as SVGEGT. The chain links TRBV6-2 or TRBV6-3 to TRBJ2-5; D is ambiguous. This TCR was sampled from a woman between 65 and 79 years old in good health. The sequenced sample consisted of blood. CDR3 coding DNA: TGTGCCAGCAGTTACTCGAAGTCCCAGATTAAAGAGACCCAGTACTTC. Amino acid sequence: CASSYSKSQIKETQYF.